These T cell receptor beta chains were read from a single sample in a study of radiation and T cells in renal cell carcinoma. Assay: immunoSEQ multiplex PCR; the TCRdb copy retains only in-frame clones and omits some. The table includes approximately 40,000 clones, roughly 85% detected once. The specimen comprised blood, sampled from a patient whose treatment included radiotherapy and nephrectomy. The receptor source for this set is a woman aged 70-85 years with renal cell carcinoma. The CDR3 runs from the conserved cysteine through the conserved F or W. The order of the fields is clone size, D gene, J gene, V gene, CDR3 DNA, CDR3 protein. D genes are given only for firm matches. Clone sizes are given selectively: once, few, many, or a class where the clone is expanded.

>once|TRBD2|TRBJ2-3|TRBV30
TGTGCCTGGAGTGATCTAGCGGGCACAGATACGCAGTATTTT
CAWSDLAGTDTQYF
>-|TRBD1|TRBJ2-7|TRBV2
TGTGCCAGCAGTGAATGGGGACAGGGTCACTACGAGCAGTACTTC
CASSEWGQGHYEQYF
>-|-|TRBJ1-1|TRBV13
TGTGCCAGCAGCTTAGGTCTTGGCAGGGGCTTGAACACTGAAGCTTTCTTT
CASSLGLGRGLNTEAFF
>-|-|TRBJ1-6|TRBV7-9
TGTGCCAGCAGCTTTAGGTCTTCTAATTCACCCCTCCACTTT
CASSFRSSNSPLHF
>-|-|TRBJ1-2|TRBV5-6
TGTGCCAGCAGCACCGGGACCGATAACTATGGCTACACCTTC
CASSTGTDNYGYTF
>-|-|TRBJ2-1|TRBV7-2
TGTGCCAGCAACTCCCCGGGGTCCTACAATGAGCAGTTCTTC
CASNSPGSYNEQFF
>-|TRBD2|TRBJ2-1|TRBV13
TGTGCCAGCACATTAGCGGGGGGGCGCTACAATGAGCAGTTCTTC
CASTLAGGRYNEQFF
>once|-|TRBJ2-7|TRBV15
TGTGCCACCAGCCTCTACAATTACGAGCAGTACTTC
CATSLYNYEQYF
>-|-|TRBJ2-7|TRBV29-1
TGCAGCGTAGCGGAACAATCCTACGAGCAGTACTTC
CSVAEQSYEQYF
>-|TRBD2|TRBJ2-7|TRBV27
TGTGCCAGCAGGCCGGGACTAGCGGGAGGGGGGGACGAGCAGTACTTC
CASRPGLAGGGDEQYF
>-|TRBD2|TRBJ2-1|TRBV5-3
TGTGCCAGAAGCTACTTAAGCGGGAGGGCCGTAAATGAGCAGTTCTTC
CARSYLSGRAVNEQFF
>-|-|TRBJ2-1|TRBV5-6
TGTGCCAGCAGCTTGGGACGGAGCTACTACAATGAGCAGTTCTTC
CASSLGRSYYNEQFF
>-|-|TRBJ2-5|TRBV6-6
TGTGCCAGCAGTCCTGTTGTGGAGACCCAGTACTTC
CASSPVVETQYF
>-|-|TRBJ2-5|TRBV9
TGTGCCAGCAGCGGCATCCGAGAGACCCAGTACTTC
CASSGIRETQYF
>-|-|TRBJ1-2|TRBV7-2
TGTGCCAGCAGCCCCGAAGTTCCTTCGGCTGGCTATGGCTACACCTTC
CASSPEVPSAGYGYTF
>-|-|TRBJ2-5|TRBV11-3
TGTGCCAGCAGCCGTGGAGAGACCCAGTACTTC
CASSRGETQYF
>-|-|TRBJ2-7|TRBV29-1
TGCAGCGTTGAATGGCAGGGGGGGTACGAGCAGTACTTC
CSVEWQGGYEQYF
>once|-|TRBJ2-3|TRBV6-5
TGTGCCAGCAGTACTAGGAGGGGCACAGATACGCAGTATTTT
CASSTRRGTDTQYF
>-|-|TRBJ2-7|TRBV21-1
TGTGCCAGCAGCAAAGTCGGTAGCGGGAGGGCCGAGCAGTACTTC
CASSKVGSGRAEQYF
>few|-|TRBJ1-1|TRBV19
TGTGCCAGTAGTATGACAGCCTTGAACACTGAAGCTTTCTTT
CASSMTALNTEAFF
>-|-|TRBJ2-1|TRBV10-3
TGTGCCATCAGTGCATCAGACTACAATGAGCAGTTCTTC
CAISASDYNEQFF
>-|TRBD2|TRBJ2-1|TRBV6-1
TGTGCCAGCAGTGGACCGTCTCGGGGGGGCTCCTACAATGAGCAGTTCTTC
CASSGPSRGGSYNEQFF
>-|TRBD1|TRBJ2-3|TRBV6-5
TGTGCCAGCAGAAGAGACAGGGACGCAGATACGCAGTATTTT
CASRRDRDADTQYF
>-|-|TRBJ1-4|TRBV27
TGTGCCAGCAGTTTGCAGATCAATGAAAAACTGTTTTTT
CASSLQINEKLFF
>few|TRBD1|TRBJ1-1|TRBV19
TGTGCCAGTAGTGCCGACAGGGGGAACACTGAAGCTTTCTTT
CASSADRGNTEAFF
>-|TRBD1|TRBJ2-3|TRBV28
TGTGCCAGCAGTTCGGGACAGGAGAGAGATACGCAGTATTTT
CASSSGQERDTQYF
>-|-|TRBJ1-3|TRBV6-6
TGTGCCAGCAGTTACGGGGACTCTGGAAACACCATATATTTT
CASSYGDSGNTIYF
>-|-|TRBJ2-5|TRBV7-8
TGTGCCAGCAGCTTACGCCGGAGGGGAGAGACCCAGTACTTC
CASSLRRRGETQYF
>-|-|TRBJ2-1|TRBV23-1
TGCGCCAGCAGTCATTATTTTAGGACAGTTTCTTCTTATCCCTACAATGAGCAGTTCTTC
CASSHYFRTVSSYPYNEQFF